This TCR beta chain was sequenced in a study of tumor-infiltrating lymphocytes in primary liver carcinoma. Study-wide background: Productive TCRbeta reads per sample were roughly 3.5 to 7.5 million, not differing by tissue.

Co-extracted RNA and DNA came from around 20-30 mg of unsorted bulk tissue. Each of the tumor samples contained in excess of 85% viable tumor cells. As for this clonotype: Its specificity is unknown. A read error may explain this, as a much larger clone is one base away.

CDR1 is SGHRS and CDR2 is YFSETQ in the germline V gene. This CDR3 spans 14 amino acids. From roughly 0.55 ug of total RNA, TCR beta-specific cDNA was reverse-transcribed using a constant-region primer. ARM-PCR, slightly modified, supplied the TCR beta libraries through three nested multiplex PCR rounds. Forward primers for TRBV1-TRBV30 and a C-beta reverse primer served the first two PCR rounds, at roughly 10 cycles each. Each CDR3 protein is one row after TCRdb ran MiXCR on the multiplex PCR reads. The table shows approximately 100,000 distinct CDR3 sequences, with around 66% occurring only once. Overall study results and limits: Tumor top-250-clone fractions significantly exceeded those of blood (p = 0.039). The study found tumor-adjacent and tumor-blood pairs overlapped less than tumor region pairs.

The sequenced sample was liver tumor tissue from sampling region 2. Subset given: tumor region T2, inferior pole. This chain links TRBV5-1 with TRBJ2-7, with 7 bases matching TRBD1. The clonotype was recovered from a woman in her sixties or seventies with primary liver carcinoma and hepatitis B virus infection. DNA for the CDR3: TGCCCCAGCAGCTTGGCAGGGGGTGTGTACGAGCAGTACTTC. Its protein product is CPSSLAGGVYEQYF.